Listed here are 10 T cell receptor beta chains from one sample, sequenced in a study of spatial heterogeneity in lung cancer. The time point: sample taken at primary tumor resection. Tumor, nontumor lung or frozen PBMC supplied whole RNA that was sequenced unsorted. In TCRdb, the 5' RACE reads were re-called with MiXCR into one record per CDR3 protein. The data show about 13,000 distinct CDR3 sequences, with around 5% seen just once and about 36% held by the top ten. This specimen consisted of lung tumor tissue, obtained at surgery. The receptors were gathered from a human donor with early-stage non-small cell lung cancer.

At least ten counts were recorded for this clonotype. With the library built for alpha chains, this beta chain is off target and its frequency is not meaningful. The chain combines TRBV18 with TRBJ2-1, with a tentative D call TRBD2 (6 bases). The CDR3 is 13 residues long. Germline V CDR1 and CDR2: KGHSH, LQKENI. Trimming removed 2 bases from V and 9 bases from J, with 11 bases in between. CDR3 loop: CASSPWRASEQFF. The DNA of the CDR3 is TGTGCCAGCTCACCATGGAGGGCAAGTGAGCAGTTCTTC.

This clonotype was picked up many times. The library was prepared for alpha chains; this beta chain is a stray read, so its frequency means little. This sequence joins TRBV7-6 and TRBJ1-1, with unresolved D. The CDR3 loop spans 15 amino acids. From germline, CDR1 is SGHVS and CDR2 FNYEAQ. V was cut by 4 bases and J by 3 bases, with 15 bases left in between. The CDR3 DNA follows: TGTGCCAGCAGCTCGGCCCCAGGTGTTGACACTGAAGCTTTCTTT. This gives the protein CASSSAPGVDTEAFF.

This clonotype was seen at least ten times. This beta chain lies outside the target of a library built for alpha chains; its clone size means little. This chain connects TRBV27 to TRBJ1-1, with 8 bases lining up with TRBD1. This CDR3 comprises 16 residues. CDR1 is MNHEY and CDR2 is SMNVEV in the germline V gene (reference sequence). V lost 3 bases and J lost 5; bases outside the gene matches: 11. The CDR3 region is CASSFRTGQGGTEAFF. The CDR3 DNA follows: TGTGCCAGCAGTTTCCGGACAGGGCAAGGTGGAACTGAAGCTTTCTTT.

This clonotype was seen repeatedly, ten times or more. This beta chain represents an off-target read in a library built for alpha chains; its size is of limited meaning. J is TRBJ2-1 and V is TRBV14; D is undetermined. Germline CDR1 SGHDN, CDR2 FVKESK. V lost 1 base to trimming and J lost 0 bases, with 10 bases between them. There are 16 residues in the CDR3. The CDR3 here is CASSQVQQSSYNEQFF. In nucleotides, the CDR3 is TGTGCCAGCAGCCAAGTCCAGCAGAGCTCCTACAATGAGCAGTTCTTC.

In this sample, this clonotype turned up many times. The size of this beta chain means little, since it is a stray read in a library made for alpha chains. The J gene is TRBJ1-3, the V gene TRBV7-9; D call uncertain. The CDR3 is 15 amino acids. The ends were cut back, 2 bases at V and 0 bases at J, with 8 bases in the middle. The germline V gene has CDR1 SEHNR and CDR2 FQNEAQ (reference sequence). CDR3 sequence: CASSLRWGSGNTIYF. CDR3 coding DNA: TGTGCCAGCAGCTTACGTTGGGGCTCTGGAAACACCATATATTTT.

There are many counts of this clonotype. As an off-target read in a library built for alpha chains, this beta chain has a frequency of little significance. This chain joins TRBV6-5 and TRBJ1-1, with TRBD1 as a possible D gene (6 bases). This CDR3 contains 15 residues. V shed 6 bases and J shed 4 bases, with 18 bases lying between them. CDR1 is MNHEY and CDR2 is SVGAGI in the germline V gene. In DNA form, the CDR3 reads TGTGCCAGCAGCCGCGCGGGGGGCCGAGTCACTGAAGCTTTCTTT. This codes for CASSRAGGRVTEAFF.

This clonotype was seen many times. This beta chain appears as a stray read in a library generated for alpha chains; its size is not informative. The chain carries TRBV5-1 and TRBJ2-1; the D gene is possibly TRBD1 (6 bases). V dropped 4 bases and J dropped 2 bases, with 13 bases sitting between them. The CDR3 is 15 amino acids. Germline assignment: CDR1 SGHRS and CDR2 YFSETQ. The CDR3 protein is CASSPQGGAYNEQFF. In nucleotides, the CDR3 is TGCGCCAGCAGCCCGCAAGGGGGTGCCTACAATGAGCAGTTCTTC.

This clonotype was counted a few times. This beta chain is off target for a library built for alpha chains, so its abundance means little. CDR3 loop: CSVGVFSNEQFF. The CDR3 bases are TGCAGCGTTGGGGTCTTCTCAAATGAGCAGTTCTTC. The V gene is TRBV29-1, the J gene TRBJ2-1; D call uncertain. The CDR3 is made up of 12 amino acids. The ends were cut back, 4 bases at V and 7 bases at J, with 11 bases in the middle. Germline CDR1 reads SQVTM; CDR2 reads ANQGSEA.

In this sample, this clonotype is medium-sized (0.01 to 0.1%). Because this beta chain is a stray read in a library intended to capture alpha chains, its abundance should not be given much weight. This sequence joins TRBV11-2 and TRBJ1-1; D is unclear. V shed 1 base and J shed 0 bases, with 3 bases lying between them. Germline V gives CDR1 SGHAT, CDR2 FQNNGV. This CDR3 has 13 residues. CDR3 sequence (DNA): TGTGCCAGCAGCTTAGGGATGAACACTGAAGCTTTCTTT. It encodes CASSLGMNTEAFF.

This clonotype is classed as medium-sized. The library was built for alpha chains, so this beta chain is an off-target read and its size means little. The chain combines TRBV5-6 with TRBJ1-2; no definite D call. CDR1 is SGHDT and CDR2 is YYEEEE in the germline V gene. This CDR3 has 14 residues. The germline V and J ends were trimmed by 0 bases and 1 base, with 7 bases remaining between them. The CDR3 DNA sequence: TGTGCCAGCAGCTTGGTGGGCGTTAACTATGGCTACACCTTC. It is translated as CASSLVGVNYGYTF.